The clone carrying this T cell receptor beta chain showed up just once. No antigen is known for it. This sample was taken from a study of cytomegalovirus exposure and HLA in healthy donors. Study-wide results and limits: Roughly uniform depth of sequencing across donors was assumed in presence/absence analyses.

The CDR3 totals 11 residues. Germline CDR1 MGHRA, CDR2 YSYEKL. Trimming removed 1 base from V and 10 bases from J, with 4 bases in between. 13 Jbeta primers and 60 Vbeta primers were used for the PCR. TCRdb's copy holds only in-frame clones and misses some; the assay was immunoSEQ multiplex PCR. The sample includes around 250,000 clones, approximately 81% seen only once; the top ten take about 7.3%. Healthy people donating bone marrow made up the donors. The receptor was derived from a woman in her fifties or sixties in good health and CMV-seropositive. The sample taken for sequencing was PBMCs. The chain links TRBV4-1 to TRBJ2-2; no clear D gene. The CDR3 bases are TGCGCCAGCAGCCAAGCCCTGGAGCTGTTTTTT. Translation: CASSQALELFF.